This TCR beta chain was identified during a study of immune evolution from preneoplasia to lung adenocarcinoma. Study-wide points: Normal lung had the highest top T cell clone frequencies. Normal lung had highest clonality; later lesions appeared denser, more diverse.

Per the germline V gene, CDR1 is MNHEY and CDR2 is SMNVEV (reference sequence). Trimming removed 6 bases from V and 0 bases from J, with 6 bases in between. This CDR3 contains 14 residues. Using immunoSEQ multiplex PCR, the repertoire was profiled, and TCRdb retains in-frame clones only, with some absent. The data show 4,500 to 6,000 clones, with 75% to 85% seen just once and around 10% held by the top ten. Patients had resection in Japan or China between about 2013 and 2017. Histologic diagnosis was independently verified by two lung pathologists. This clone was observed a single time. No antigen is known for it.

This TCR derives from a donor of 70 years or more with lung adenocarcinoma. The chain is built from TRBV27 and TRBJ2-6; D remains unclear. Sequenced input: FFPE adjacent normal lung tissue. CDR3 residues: CASSLFSGANVLTF. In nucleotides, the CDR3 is TGTGCCAGCAGCCTGTTCTCTGGGGCCAACGTCCTGACTTTC.